Below are 25 T cell receptor beta chains sequenced from a single sample in a study of cytomegalovirus exposure and HLA in healthy donors. PCR primers comprised 60 Vbeta and 13 Jbeta primers. Sequencing used immunoSEQ multiplex PCR; TCRdb keeps in-frame clones, though not all of them. This repertoire includes roughly 190,000 clones. Sequencing was performed on PBMCs. Receptor source: a woman younger than 35 in good health and CMV-seropositive.

This chain links TRBV6-5 with TRBJ2-5; 9 nucleotides agree with TRBD2. The CDR3 runs to 14 residues. V lost 2 bases to trimming and J lost 5 bases; unmatched junction nucleotides: 3. Looked up from germline, CDR1 is MNHEY and CDR2 is SVGAGI. The CDR3 coding sequence is TGTGCCAGCAGTTACGGACTAGCGCGGGAGACCCAGTACTTC. Translation gives CASSYGLARETQYF.

The chain joins TRBV6-1 to TRBJ2-7; D is unclear. In germline, CDR1 is MNHNS, CDR2 SASEGT. Trimming pared 1 base from V and 2 bases from J, leaving 15 bases between. CDR3 length: 16 amino acids. The CDR3 DNA is TGTGCCAGCAGTGAAGGTCCCCAGGTTGTGGCCTACGAGCAGTACTTC. Translated, it gives CASSEGPQVVAYEQYF.

V gene TRBV4-1 combines with J gene TRBJ2-3; 7 nucleotides agree with TRBD2. V gave up 4 bases and J gave up 0 bases; unmatched junction bases: 7. Germline V gene sequence: CDR1 MGHRA, CDR2 YSYEKL. The CDR3 length is 16 residues. The CDR3 bases are TGCGCCAGCAGCCCCTTAGCGGGCCCCAGCACAGATACGCAGTATTTT. This sequence encodes CASSPLAGPSTDTQYF.

The chain uses TRBV5-1 and TRBJ2-2; 9 nucleotides match TRBD2. The CDR3 length is 15 residues. Looked up from germline, CDR1 is SGHRS and CDR2 is YFSETQ. Trimming cost V 2 bases and J 5 bases; bases outside gene matches: 4. CDR3 loop: CASSLAGGRTGELFF. CDR3 DNA sequence: TGCGCCAGCAGCTTAGCGGGAGGTCGAACCGGGGAGCTGTTTTTT.

J is TRBJ2-1 and V is TRBV7-9; tentatively, D is TRBD2 (5 bases). Trimming removed 5 bases at V and 9 bases at J, with 11 bases between. The CDR3 spans 12 residues. From germline, CDR1 is SEHNR and CDR2 FQNEAQ (reference sequence). This chain's CDR3 is CASSVLATEQFF. The CDR3 DNA sequence: TGTGCCAGCAGCGTTCTAGCAACTGAGCAGTTCTTC.

This rearrangement joins TRBV1 to TRBJ2-5; TRBD2 reflects the table's D call only, with no check against the DNA. TRBV1 counts as a pseudogene. This CDR3 has 13 residues. The CDR3 DNA sequence: TGCACCAGCAGCCACCGACCGGGGGAGACCCAGTACTTC. It yields the protein CTSSHRPGETQYF.

The genes are TRBV19 and TRBJ2-5; tentatively, D is TRBD1 (5 bases). Judging by the DNA end, TRBJ2-7 fits better; the J call may be wrong. Germline V gene data show CDR1 as LNHDA and CDR2 as SQIVND (reference sequence). This CDR3 has 15 amino acids. The DNA of the CDR3 is TGTGCCAGTAGTATTGGGGCAGATTCCTCCTACGAGCAGTACTTC. Amino acids: CASSIGADSSYEQYF.

CDR3 coding DNA: TGTGCCAGTAGTGTCGGGACAGGGGTAACCTACGAGCAGTACTTC. Residues: CASSVGTGVTYEQYF. This rearrangement joins TRBV19 to TRBJ2-7; 10 bases are shared with TRBD1. The CDR3 length is 15 residues. The junction had 6 bases not matched to a gene; V was cut back by 5 bases and J by 2 bases. The germline V gene encodes CDR1 LNHDA and CDR2 SQIVND (reference sequence). The full variable domain, rest sourced from reference TRBV19 and TRBJ2-7, is DGGITQSPKYLFRKEGQNVTLSCEQNLNHDAMYWYRQDPGQGLRLIYYSQIVNDFQKGDIAEGYSVSREKKESFPLTVTSAQKNPTAFYLCASSVGTGVTYEQYFGPGTRLTVT.

The chain recombines TRBV6-5 with TRBJ2-5; 8 positions match TRBD2. The tail of the sequence fits TRBJ2-7 better, so the J call may be wrong. Germline V gene sequence: CDR1 MNHEY, CDR2 SVGAGI. The CDR3 loop spans 15 amino acids. The CDR3 DNA is TGTGCCAGCAGTTCCCCGGCTAGCGGGTCCTACGAGCAGTACTTC. Translated: CASSSPASGSYEQYF.

In the case of this clone: Distinct nucleotide sequences in the sample also encode this CDR3. The chain has TRBV5-1 and TRBJ1-3; D call uncertain. CDR1 and CDR2 from the germline V gene are SGHRS and YFSETQ. Trimming stripped 4 bases from V and 0 bases from J, with 5 bases between. There are 13 residues in the CDR3. The CDR3 DNA reads TGCGCCAGCAGCCCGGGCTCTGGAAACACCATATATTTT. It encodes CASSPGSGNTIYF.

The chain combines TRBV9 with TRBJ2-3; no clear D gene. The CDR3 is made up of 15 amino acids. V was trimmed by 4 bases and J by 0 bases, leaving 12 bases between them. The germline gives CDR1 SGDLS, CDR2 YYNGEE. This CDR3 is CASSSQTTSTDTQYF. The CDR3 coding sequence is TGTGCCAGCAGCTCGCAGACAACCAGCACAGATACGCAGTATTTT.

CDR3 coding DNA: TGCGCCAGCAGGCTAGCGGGGGACACCGGGGAGCTGTTTTTT. Amino acids: CASRLAGDTGELFF. This chain links TRBV4-3 with TRBJ2-2; TRBD2 aligns across 10 bases. The CDR3 has 14 residues. From germline, CDR1 is LGHNA and CDR2 YSLEER. V shed 6 bases, J shed 3 bases, and the junction held 1 base outside the gene matches.

This chain connects TRBV5-1 to TRBJ2-5; 8 nucleotides agree with TRBD1. V dropped 4 bases and J dropped 5; count of bases not matched to a gene: 13. The CDR3 runs 16 residues. The germline CDR1 and CDR2 sequences are SGHRS and YFSETQ. CDR3 coding DNA: TGCGCCAGCAGCGCCGGACAGGGCGGGTTTACGGAGACCCAGTACTTC. It translates to CASSAGQGGFTETQYF.

The chain joins TRBV5-1 to TRBJ1-2, with TRBD1 matching 9 bases. The CDR3 has 15 residues. Germline CDR1 SGHRS, CDR2 YFSETQ. Trimming cost V 4 bases and J 1 base; bases outside gene matches: 5. The CDR3 bases are TGCGCCAGCAGCCCCGGGGACAGGGATAACTATGGCTACACCTTC. Residues: CASSPGDRDNYGYTF.

V is TRBV14 and J is TRBJ2-1; tentative D call: TRBD2 (6 bases). Germline-derived CDR1 and CDR2 are SGHDN and FVKESK. The CDR3 is 16 amino acids. V was cut by 0 bases and J by 8 bases, with 17 bases left in between. CDR3 sequence: CASSQELAPVFYEQFF. The CDR3 DNA sequence: TGTGCCAGCAGCCAAGAACTAGCCCCAGTTTTCTATGAGCAGTTCTTC.

This rearrangement joins TRBV7-2 to TRBJ1-2; the D gene is possibly TRBD1 (5 bases). This CDR3 is 15 amino acids long. Germline V gene data show CDR1 as SGHTA and CDR2 as FQGNSA. V was trimmed by 0 bases and J by 8 bases, leaving 16 bases between them. This CDR3 reads CASSLATPGGEGYTF. The CDR3 DNA sequence: TGTGCCAGCAGCTTAGCAACCCCGGGGGGGGAAGGCTACACCTTC.

V is TRBV5-1 and J is TRBJ2-7, with 9 bases matching TRBD1. This CDR3 spans 15 amino acids. With 2 bases clipped from V and 6 bases from J, the junction kept 9 bases outside the gene matches. In germline, CDR1 is SGHRS, CDR2 YFSETQ. DNA for the CDR3: TGCGCCAGCAGCTTAGCCGGGACAGGGTTAGGCGAGCAGTACTTC. Protein product: CASSLAGTGLGEQYF.

The rearrangement uses TRBV21-1 and TRBJ1-1. TRBV21-1 is a recognized pseudogene. This CDR3 has 13 residues. CDR3 in DNA: TGTGCCAGCAGCATTAACGGGAACACTGAAGCTTTCTTT. Its protein is CASSINGNTEAFF.

CDR3 loop: CASSAGGLVSHEQFF. The CDR3 DNA is TGTGCCAGCAGCGCGGGGGGACTAGTCTCTCATGAGCAGTTCTTC. The chain recombines TRBV9 with TRBJ2-1, with 8 positions matching TRBD2. Germline loops: CDR1 SGDLS, CDR2 YYNGEE. The CDR3 length is 15 residues. The V and J ends lost 3 bases and 8 bases, in that order; junction bases with no gene match: 10.

The chain carries TRBV14 and TRBJ1-4; D might be TRBD1 (5 bases). The CDR3 extends over 16 amino acids. Trimming cost V 1 base and J 8 bases, with 17 bases left between them. Germline lookup yields CDR1 SGHDN and CDR2 FVKESK. The CDR3 here is CASSQVQGGFEEKLFF. The DNA for the CDR3 is TGTGCCAGCAGCCAAGTCCAGGGAGGGTTTGAGGAAAAACTGTTTTTT.

The chain is built from TRBV18 and TRBJ1-1, with unresolved D. Trimming removed 9 bases at V and 1 base at J, with 15 bases between. Germline CDR1 is KGHSH and CDR2 is LQKENI. The CDR3 spans 14 residues. The CDR3 sequence: CASRGVKGNTEAFF. CDR3 bases: TGTGCCAGTCGCGGGGTGAAGGGGAACACTGAAGCTTTCTTT.

V gene TRBV29-1 combines with J gene TRBJ1-4, with D perhaps matching TRBD1 (5 bases). Germline CDR1 is SQVTM and CDR2 is ANQGSEA. This CDR3 has 14 amino acids. The V and J ends lost 6 bases and 4 bases respectively, with 15 bases between them. CDR3: CSVRPPGNNEKLFF. The CDR3 DNA reads TGCAGCGTCCGACCTCCAGGGAATAATGAAAAACTGTTTTTT.

The J gene is TRBJ1-1, the V gene TRBV6-1; D is unresolved. The CDR3 runs 15 residues. The V end lost 0 bases, the J end lost 2 bases, and 10 bases lay between the germline ends. The germline CDR1 and CDR2 sequences are MNHNS and SASEGT. CDR3 in amino acids: CASSEAHSVNTEAFF. The DNA for the CDR3 is TGTGCCAGCAGTGAAGCCCATTCAGTTAACACTGAAGCTTTCTTT.

J is TRBJ2-3 and V is TRBV4-1, with D possibly being TRBD2 (6 bases). This CDR3 comprises 14 residues. Trimming stripped 1 base from V and 2 bases from J, with 7 bases between. CDR1 and CDR2 from the germline V gene are MGHRA and YSYEKL. CDR3 loop: CASSQGDFTDTQYF. CDR3 DNA sequence: TGCGCCAGCAGCCAAGGGGACTTCACAGATACGCAGTATTTT.

The chain is built from TRBV6-6 and TRBJ1-1; weak D call: TRBD1 (6 bases). This CDR3 is 16 amino acids long. Germline V CDR1 and CDR2: MNHNY, SVGAGI (reference sequence). V lost 8 bases to trimming and J lost 0 bases, with 19 bases between them. The CDR3 protein is CASWTGRTAMNTEAFF. The DNA of the CDR3 is TGTGCCAGCTGGACTGGAAGGACAGCGATGAACACTGAAGCTTTCTTT.